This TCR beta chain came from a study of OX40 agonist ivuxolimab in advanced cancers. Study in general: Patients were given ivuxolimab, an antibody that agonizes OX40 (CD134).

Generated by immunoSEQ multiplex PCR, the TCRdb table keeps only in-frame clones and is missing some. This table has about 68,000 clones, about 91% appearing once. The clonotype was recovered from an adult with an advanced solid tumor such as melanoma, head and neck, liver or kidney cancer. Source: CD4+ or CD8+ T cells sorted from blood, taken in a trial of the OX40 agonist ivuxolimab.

The CDR3 is CASSNGLREAFF. For the CDR3, the DNA is TGTGCCAGCAGCAACGGACTGAGAGAAGCTTTCTTT. This chain joins TRBV6-5 and TRBJ1-1; D is uncertain. In germline, CDR1 is MNHEY, CDR2 SVGAGI. Trimming pared 6 bases from V and 8 bases from J, leaving 13 bases between. The CDR3 is 12 amino acids.